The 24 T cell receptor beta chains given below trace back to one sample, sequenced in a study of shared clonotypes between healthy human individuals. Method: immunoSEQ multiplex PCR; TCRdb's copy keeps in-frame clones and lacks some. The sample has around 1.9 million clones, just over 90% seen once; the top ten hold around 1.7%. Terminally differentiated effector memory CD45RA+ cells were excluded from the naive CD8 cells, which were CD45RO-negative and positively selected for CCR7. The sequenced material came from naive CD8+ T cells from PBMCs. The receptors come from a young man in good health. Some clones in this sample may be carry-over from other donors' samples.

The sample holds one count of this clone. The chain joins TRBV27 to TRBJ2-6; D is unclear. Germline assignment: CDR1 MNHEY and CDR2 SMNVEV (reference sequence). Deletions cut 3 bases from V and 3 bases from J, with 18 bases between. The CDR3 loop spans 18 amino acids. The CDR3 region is CASSFSAEGLGGANVLTF. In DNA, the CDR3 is TGTGCCAGCAGTTTCAGTGCAGAAGGGCTTGGTGGGGCCAACGTCCTGACTTTC.

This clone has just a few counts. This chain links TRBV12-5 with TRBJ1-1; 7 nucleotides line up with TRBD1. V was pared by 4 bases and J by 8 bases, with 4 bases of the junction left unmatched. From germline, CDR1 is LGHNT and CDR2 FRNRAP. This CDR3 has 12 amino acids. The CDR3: CASGWDSAEAFF. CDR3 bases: TGTGCTAGTGGTTGGGACAGCGCCGAAGCTTTCTTT.

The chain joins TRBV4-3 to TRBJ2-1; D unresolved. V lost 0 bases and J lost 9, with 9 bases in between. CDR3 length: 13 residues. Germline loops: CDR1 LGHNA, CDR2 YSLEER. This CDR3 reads CASSQDRLGEQFF. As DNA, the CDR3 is TGCGCCAGCAGCCAAGATCGTTTGGGTGAGCAGTTCTTC.

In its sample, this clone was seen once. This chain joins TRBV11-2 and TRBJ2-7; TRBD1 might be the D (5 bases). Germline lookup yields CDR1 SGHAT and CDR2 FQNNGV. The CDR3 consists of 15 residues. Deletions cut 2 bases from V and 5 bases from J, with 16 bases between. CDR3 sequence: CASSLLGVVTDEQYF. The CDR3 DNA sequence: TGTGCCAGCAGCTTATTAGGGGTAGTAACCGACGAGCAGTACTTC.

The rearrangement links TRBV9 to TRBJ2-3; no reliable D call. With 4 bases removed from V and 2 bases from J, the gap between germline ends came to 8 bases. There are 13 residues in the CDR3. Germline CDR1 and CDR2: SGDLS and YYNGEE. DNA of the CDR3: TGTGCCAGCAGCCCTAGGTACACAGATACGCAGTATTTT. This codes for CASSPRYTDTQYF.

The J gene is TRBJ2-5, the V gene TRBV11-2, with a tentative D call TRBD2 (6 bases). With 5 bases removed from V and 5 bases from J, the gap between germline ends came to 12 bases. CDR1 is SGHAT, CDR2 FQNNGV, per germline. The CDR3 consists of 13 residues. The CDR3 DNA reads TGTGCCAGCAGCCCTTGGAGGGTGGAGACCCAGTACTTC. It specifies CASSPWRVETQYF.

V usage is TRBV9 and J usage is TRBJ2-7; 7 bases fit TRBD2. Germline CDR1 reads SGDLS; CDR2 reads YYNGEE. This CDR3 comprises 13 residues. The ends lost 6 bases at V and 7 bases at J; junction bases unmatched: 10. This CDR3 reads CASTAGRGGEQYF. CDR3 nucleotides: TGTGCCAGCACCGCGGGGAGGGGCGGTGAGCAGTACTTC.

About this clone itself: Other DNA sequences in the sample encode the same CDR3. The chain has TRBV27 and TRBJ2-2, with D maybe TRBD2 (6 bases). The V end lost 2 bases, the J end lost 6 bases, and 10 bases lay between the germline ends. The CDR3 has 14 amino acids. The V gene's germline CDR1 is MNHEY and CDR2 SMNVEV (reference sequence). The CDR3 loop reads CASSLGGRAGELFF. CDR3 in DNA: TGTGCCAGCAGTTTAGGAGGGCGCGCCGGGGAGCTGTTTTTT.

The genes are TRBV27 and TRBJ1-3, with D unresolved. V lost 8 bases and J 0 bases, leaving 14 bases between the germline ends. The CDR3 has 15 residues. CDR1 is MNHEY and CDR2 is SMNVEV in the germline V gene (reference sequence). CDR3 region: CASGQSPVSGNTIYF. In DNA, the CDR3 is TGTGCCAGCGGGCAATCCCCCGTCTCTGGAAACACCATATATTTT.

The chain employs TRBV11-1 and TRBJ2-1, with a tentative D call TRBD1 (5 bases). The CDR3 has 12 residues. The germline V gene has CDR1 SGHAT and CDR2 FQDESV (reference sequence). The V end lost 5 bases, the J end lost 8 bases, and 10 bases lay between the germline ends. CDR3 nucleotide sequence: TGTGCCAGCAGCCTCAGGGTCGATGAGCAGTTCTTC. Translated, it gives CASSLRVDEQFF.

CDR3 sequence reads: CASSYQVSGYTF. Written as DNA, the CDR3 is TGTGCCAGCAGTTACCAGGTTTCTGGCTACACCTTC. This chain connects TRBV6-5 to TRBJ1-2; no firm D call. Germline-derived CDR1 and CDR2 are MNHEY and SVGAGI. Trimming left V 2 bases short and J 7 bases short, with 8 bases between. The CDR3 spans 12 residues.

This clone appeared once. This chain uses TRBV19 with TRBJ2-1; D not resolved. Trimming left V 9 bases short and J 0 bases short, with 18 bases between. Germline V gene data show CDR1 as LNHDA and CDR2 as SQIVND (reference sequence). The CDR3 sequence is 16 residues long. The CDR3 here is CASASGPESSYNEQFF. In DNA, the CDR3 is TGTGCCAGCGCCTCCGGGCCTGAGAGCTCCTACAATGAGCAGTTCTTC.

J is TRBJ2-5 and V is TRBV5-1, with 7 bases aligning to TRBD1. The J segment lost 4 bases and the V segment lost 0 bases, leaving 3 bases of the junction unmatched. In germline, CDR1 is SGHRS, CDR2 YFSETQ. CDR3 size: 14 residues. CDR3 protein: CASSLAQGRETQYF. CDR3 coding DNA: TGCGCCAGCAGCTTGGCACAGGGGAGAGAGACCCAGTACTTC.

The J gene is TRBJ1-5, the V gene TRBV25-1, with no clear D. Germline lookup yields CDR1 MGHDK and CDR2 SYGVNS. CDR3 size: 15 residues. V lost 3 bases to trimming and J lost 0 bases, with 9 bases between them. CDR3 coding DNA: TGTGCCAGCAGTGATCAGAGAGATAGCAATCAGCCCCAGCATTTT. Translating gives CASSDQRDSNQPQHF.

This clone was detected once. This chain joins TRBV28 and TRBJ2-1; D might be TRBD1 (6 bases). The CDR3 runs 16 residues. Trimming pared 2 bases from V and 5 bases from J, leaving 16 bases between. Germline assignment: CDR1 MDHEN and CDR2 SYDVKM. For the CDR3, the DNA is TGTGCCAGCAGTTTAATGAACAGGGTGATAGACAATGAGCAGTTCTTC. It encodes CASSLMNRVIDNEQFF.

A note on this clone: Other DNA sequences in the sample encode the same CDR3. The chain's CDR3 is CASSPSASYEQYF. The DNA of the CDR3 is TGTGCCAGCAGCCCGAGCGCCTCCTACGAGCAGTACTTC. The rearrangement joins TRBV9 to TRBJ2-7; D remains ambiguous. Trimming cost V 4 bases and J 0 bases, with 8 bases left between them. From germline, CDR1 is SGDLS and CDR2 YYNGEE. CDR3 length: 13 residues.

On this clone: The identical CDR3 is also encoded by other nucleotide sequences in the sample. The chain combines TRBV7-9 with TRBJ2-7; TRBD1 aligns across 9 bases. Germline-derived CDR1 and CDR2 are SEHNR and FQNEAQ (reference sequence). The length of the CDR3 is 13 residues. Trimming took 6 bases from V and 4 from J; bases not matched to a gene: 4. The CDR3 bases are TGTGCCAGCAGGTCGGGACAGGGATACGAGCAGTACTTC. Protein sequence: CASRSGQGYEQYF. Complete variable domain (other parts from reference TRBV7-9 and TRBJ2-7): DTGVSQNPRHKITKRGQNVTFRCDPISEHNRLYWYRQTLGQGPEFLTYFQNEAQLEKSRLLSDRFSAERPKGSFSTLEIQRTEQGDSAMYLCASRSGQGYEQYFGPGTRLTVT.

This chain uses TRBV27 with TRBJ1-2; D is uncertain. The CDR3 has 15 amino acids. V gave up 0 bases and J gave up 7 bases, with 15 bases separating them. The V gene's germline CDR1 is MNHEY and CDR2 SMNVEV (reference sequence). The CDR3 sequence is CASSLSGGYGGGYTF. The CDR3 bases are TGTGCCAGCAGTTTATCAGGAGGGTACGGTGGTGGCTACACCTTC.

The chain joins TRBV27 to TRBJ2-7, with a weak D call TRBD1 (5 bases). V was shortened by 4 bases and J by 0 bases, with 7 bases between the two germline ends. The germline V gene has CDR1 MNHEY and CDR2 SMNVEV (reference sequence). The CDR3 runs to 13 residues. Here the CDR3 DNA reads TGTGCCAGCAGTTATGACAGCTCCTACGAGCAGTACTTC. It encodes CASSYDSSYEQYF.

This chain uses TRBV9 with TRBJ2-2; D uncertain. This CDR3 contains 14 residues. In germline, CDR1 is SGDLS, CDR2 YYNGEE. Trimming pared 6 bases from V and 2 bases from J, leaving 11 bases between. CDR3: CASNPGANTGELFF. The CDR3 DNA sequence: TGTGCCAGCAACCCTGGCGCCAACACCGGGGAGCTGTTTTTT.

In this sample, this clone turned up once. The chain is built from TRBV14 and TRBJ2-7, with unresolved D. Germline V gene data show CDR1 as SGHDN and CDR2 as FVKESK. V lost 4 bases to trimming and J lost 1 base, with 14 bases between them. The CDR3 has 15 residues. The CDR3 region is CASSPELGPSYEQYF. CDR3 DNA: TGTGCCAGCAGCCCCGAGCTGGGCCCGTCCTACGAGCAGTACTTC.

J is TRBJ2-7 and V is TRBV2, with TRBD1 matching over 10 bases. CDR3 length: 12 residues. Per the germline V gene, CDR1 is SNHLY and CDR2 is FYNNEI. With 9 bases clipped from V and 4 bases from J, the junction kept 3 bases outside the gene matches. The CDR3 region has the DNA TGTGCCAGGGGACAGGGGTATTACGAGCAGTACTTC. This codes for CARGQGYYEQYF. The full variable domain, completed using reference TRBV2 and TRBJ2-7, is EPEVTQTPSHQVTQMGQEVILRCVPISNHLYFYWYRQILGQKVEFLVSFYNNEISEKSEIFDDQFSVERPDGSNFTLKIRSTKLEDSAMYFCARGQGYYEQYFGPGTRLTVT.

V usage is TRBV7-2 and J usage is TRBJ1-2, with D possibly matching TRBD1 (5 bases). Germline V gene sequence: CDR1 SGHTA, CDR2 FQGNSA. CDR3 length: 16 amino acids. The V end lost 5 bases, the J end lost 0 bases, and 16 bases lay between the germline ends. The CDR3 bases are TGTGCCAGCAGCCCACCGGGACGGATTGCTAACTATGGCTACACCTTC. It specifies CASSPPGRIANYGYTF.

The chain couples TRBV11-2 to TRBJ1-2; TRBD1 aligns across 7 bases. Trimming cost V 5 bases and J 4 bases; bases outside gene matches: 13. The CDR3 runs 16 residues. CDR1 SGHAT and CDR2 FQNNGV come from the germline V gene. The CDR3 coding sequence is TGTGCCAGCAGCAAGGACAGGCTATCGATCTTCTATGGCTACACCTTC. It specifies CASSKDRLSIFYGYTF.